A selection of T cell receptor beta chains follows, all from one sample in a study of chemoradiotherapy in HPV16-positive cancers. Profiling relied on immunoSEQ multiplex PCR, and the TCRdb table lists in-frame clones only, not all of them. The profile shows roughly 13,000 clones, 69% of them singletons. Sampling was performed from a patient who underwent chemoradiotherapy. These receptors were collected from a human donor with HPV-associated anogenital cancer. Each CDR3 is given with its conserved first and last residue. Fields, in order: J gene, clone size, V gene, D gene, CDR3 DNA, CDR3 protein. The D gene is left open where the match is weak. Clone sizes are given selectively: once, few, many, or a class where the clone is expanded.

j_call: TRBJ1-4; clone_size: few; v_call: TRBV5-1; d_call: -; cdr3_nt: TGCGCCAGCAGCTTGGTGGGGGGAACTAATGAAAAACTGTTTTTT; cdr3_aa: CASSLVGGTNEKLFF
j_call: TRBJ2-1; clone_size: -; v_call: TRBV2; d_call: -; cdr3_nt: TGTGCCAGCAGTGGGAACAATGAGCAGTTCTTC; cdr3_aa: CASSGNNEQFF
j_call: TRBJ2-7; clone_size: -; v_call: TRBV5-8; d_call: TRBD1; cdr3_nt: TGTGCCAGCAGCCTGGAAACCTTGACAGGGAAAGAGCAGTACTTC; cdr3_aa: CASSLETLTGKEQYF
j_call: TRBJ1-5; clone_size: -; v_call: TRBV27; d_call: TRBD1; cdr3_nt: TGTGCCAGCAGTTTAGGAGGGACAGGGGACAATCAGCCCCAGCATTTT; cdr3_aa: CASSLGGTGDNQPQHF
j_call: TRBJ2-5; clone_size: -; v_call: TRBV14; d_call: -; cdr3_nt: TGTGCCAGCAGCCAAGGACGTGGTGAGACCCAGTACTTC; cdr3_aa: CASSQGRGETQYF
j_call: TRBJ1-4; clone_size: -; v_call: TRBV5-1; d_call: -; cdr3_nt: TGCGCCAGCAGCTTGGGGCTCGAGAATGAAAAACTGTTTTTT; cdr3_aa: CASSLGLENEKLFF
j_call: TRBJ1-5; clone_size: -; v_call: TRBV28; d_call: -; cdr3_nt: TGTGCCAGCAGTTCCAGGGAGGTTAGGAATCAGCCCCAGCATTTT; cdr3_aa: CASSSREVRNQPQHF
j_call: TRBJ2-2; clone_size: -; v_call: TRBV28; d_call: -; cdr3_nt: TGTGCCAGCAGTTTACAGAACACCGGGGAGCTGTTTTTT; cdr3_aa: CASSLQNTGELFF
j_call: TRBJ2-5; clone_size: few; v_call: TRBV7-9; d_call: -; cdr3_nt: TGTGCCAGCAGCTTAGCGACTGGCGGGCAAGAGACCCAGTACTTC; cdr3_aa: CASSLATGGQETQYF
j_call: TRBJ2-7; clone_size: few; v_call: TRBV4-1; d_call: -; cdr3_nt: TGCGCCAGCAGCCACGCCACCGGGACGCCGTACTTC; cdr3_aa: CASSHATGTPYF
j_call: TRBJ2-3; clone_size: -; v_call: TRBV2; d_call: TRBD2; cdr3_nt: TGTGCCAGCAGTGGCGGGGGGGTGGCAGATACGCAGTATTTT; cdr3_aa: CASSGGGVADTQYF
j_call: TRBJ2-2; clone_size: -; v_call: TRBV5-4; d_call: -; cdr3_nt: TGTGCCAGCAGCGATCTCAACGGGGAGCTGTTTTTT; cdr3_aa: CASSDLNGELFF
j_call: TRBJ2-1; clone_size: -; v_call: TRBV30; d_call: TRBD1; cdr3_nt: TGTGCCTGGAACCAGGGGGCGCATTTAAATGAGCAGTTCTTC; cdr3_aa: CAWNQGAHLNEQFF
j_call: TRBJ1-2; clone_size: once; v_call: TRBV4-1; d_call: -; cdr3_nt: TGCGCCAGCAGCCAAGATTTCGGGACACACTATGGCTACACCTTC; cdr3_aa: CASSQDFGTHYGYTF
j_call: TRBJ2-1; clone_size: few; v_call: TRBV7-9; d_call: -; cdr3_nt: TGTGCCAGCACGGTACAGGACAATGAGCAGTTCTTC; cdr3_aa: CASTVQDNEQFF
j_call: TRBJ1-1; clone_size: few; v_call: TRBV7-9; d_call: -; cdr3_nt: TGTGCCAGCAGCTTAGGACGAAACACTGAAGCTTTCTTT; cdr3_aa: CASSLGRNTEAFF
j_call: TRBJ1-2; clone_size: -; v_call: TRBV4-3; d_call: TRBD1; cdr3_nt: TGCGCCAGCAGCCAAGGCGCGGACAGGGGAGAGTATGGCTACACCTTC; cdr3_aa: CASSQGADRGEYGYTF
j_call: TRBJ1-5; clone_size: -; v_call: TRBV18; d_call: -; cdr3_nt: TGTGCCAGCTCACCAGGTCGGAAACAGCCCCAGCATTTT; cdr3_aa: CASSPGRKQPQHF
j_call: TRBJ2-2; clone_size: few; v_call: TRBV7-2; d_call: -; cdr3_nt: TGTGCCAGCAGCTTAAATCTGTCAGGGCGTCGTTTATCCGGGGAGCTGTTTTTT; cdr3_aa: CASSLNLSGRRLSGELFF
j_call: TRBJ2-7; clone_size: -; v_call: TRBV6-1; d_call: -; cdr3_nt: TGTGCCATAGGACAAACCTACGAGCAGTACTTC; cdr3_aa: CAIGQTYEQYF
j_call: TRBJ1-1; clone_size: -; v_call: TRBV7-9; d_call: -; cdr3_nt: TGTGCCAGCAGCTTAGATAGGTCAGAAGCTTTCTTT; cdr3_aa: CASSLDRSEAFF
j_call: TRBJ1-4; clone_size: few; v_call: TRBV28; d_call: -; cdr3_nt: TGTGCCAGCAGTTGGGGACGAGGTGAAAAACTGTTTTTT; cdr3_aa: CASSWGRGEKLFF
j_call: TRBJ1-1; clone_size: -; v_call: TRBV20-1; d_call: -; cdr3_nt: TGCAGTGTACCATTCCTCTCAGAAGCTTTCTTT; cdr3_aa: CSVPFLSEAFF
j_call: TRBJ2-1; clone_size: -; v_call: TRBV10-3; d_call: TRBD2; cdr3_nt: TGTGCCATCAGTACTAGCGGGGGGCAGCTCTCCTACAATGAGCAGTTCTTC; cdr3_aa: CAISTSGGQLSYNEQFF
j_call: TRBJ1-6; clone_size: -; v_call: TRBV19; d_call: -; cdr3_nt: TGTGCCAGTTCAGGATCCCTTAATAATTCACCCCTCCACTTT; cdr3_aa: CASSGSLNNSPLHF
j_call: TRBJ1-1; clone_size: -; v_call: TRBV2; d_call: -; cdr3_nt: TGTGCCAGCAGTGAAGCGCTCGGGAACACTGAAGCTTTCTTT; cdr3_aa: CASSEALGNTEAFF
j_call: TRBJ2-7; clone_size: -; v_call: TRBV27; d_call: TRBD1; cdr3_nt: TGTGCCAGCAGTTCACGAGGGGGCACCCTCTCCTACGAGCAGTACTTC; cdr3_aa: CASSSRGGTLSYEQYF
j_call: TRBJ1-3; clone_size: once; v_call: TRBV5-6; d_call: TRBD1; cdr3_nt: TGTGCCAGCAGCTTGAAGGGGACAGGGACAAACACCATATATTTT; cdr3_aa: CASSLKGTGTNTIYF
j_call: TRBJ1-6; clone_size: few; v_call: TRBV5-4; d_call: -; cdr3_nt: TGTGCCAGCAGTGGGACTTCGGGAGGCTATAATTCACCCCTCCACTTT; cdr3_aa: CASSGTSGGYNSPLHF
j_call: TRBJ2-1; clone_size: -; v_call: TRBV4-3; d_call: -; cdr3_nt: TGCGCCAGCAGCCAAGATTTGACAGATGGGGATGAGCAGTTCTTC; cdr3_aa: CASSQDLTDGDEQFF
j_call: TRBJ1-5; clone_size: once; v_call: TRBV19; d_call: -; cdr3_nt: TGTGCCAGTAGTATAGGTAAAGGGTCCAATCAGCCCCAGCATTTT; cdr3_aa: CASSIGKGSNQPQHF
j_call: TRBJ1-1; clone_size: few; v_call: TRBV30; d_call: -; cdr3_nt: TGTGCCTGGAGTCGTTCGAACACTGAAGCTTTCTTT; cdr3_aa: CAWSRSNTEAFF
j_call: TRBJ2-7; clone_size: few; v_call: TRBV7-9; d_call: -; cdr3_nt: TGTGCCAGCAGCCACCCTCGGGCAGGGTTTGTGGGCGAGCAGTACTTC; cdr3_aa: CASSHPRAGFVGEQYF
j_call: TRBJ2-7; clone_size: -; v_call: TRBV27; d_call: TRBD2; cdr3_nt: TGTGCCAGCAGGGTGACTAGCGGATCCTACGAGCAGTACTTC; cdr3_aa: CASRVTSGSYEQYF
j_call: TRBJ2-3; clone_size: -; v_call: TRBV29-1; d_call: -; cdr3_nt: TGCAGCGTCGCCCGGGGCTCGACTAGCACAGATACGCAGTATTTT; cdr3_aa: CSVARGSTSTDTQYF
j_call: TRBJ1-5; clone_size: -; v_call: TRBV19; d_call: -; cdr3_nt: TGTGCCAGTAGAGGGTCCGGCACCAGGGCGACTAGCAATCAGCCCCAGCATTTT; cdr3_aa: CASRGSGTRATSNQPQHF
j_call: TRBJ1-1; clone_size: -; v_call: TRBV6-5; d_call: -; cdr3_nt: TGTGCCAGCAGTTACGTGTGGGGCTCTATGAACACTGAAGCTTTCTTT; cdr3_aa: CASSYVWGSMNTEAFF
j_call: TRBJ1-5; clone_size: -; v_call: TRBV6-1; d_call: -; cdr3_nt: TGTGCCAGCAGTGATCTAATCGGGGGCAATCAGCCCCAGCATTTT; cdr3_aa: CASSDLIGGNQPQHF
j_call: TRBJ2-1; clone_size: once; v_call: TRBV18; d_call: TRBD1; cdr3_nt: TGTGCCAGCTCACCCCCCGGGACAGGAGTCTCCTACAATGAGCAGTTCTTC; cdr3_aa: CASSPPGTGVSYNEQFF
j_call: TRBJ2-1; clone_size: once; v_call: TRBV29-1; d_call: TRBD1; cdr3_nt: TGCAGCGCTTCTCCGGGACAGGGATACAATGAGCAGTTCTTC; cdr3_aa: CSASPGQGYNEQFF
j_call: TRBJ1-6; clone_size: -; v_call: TRBV19; d_call: -; cdr3_nt: TGTGCCAGTAGTCTCGATAGATCACCCCTCCACTTT; cdr3_aa: CASSLDRSPLHF
j_call: TRBJ1-1; clone_size: -; v_call: TRBV29-1; d_call: -; cdr3_nt: TGCAGCGTACTGAGGGGCACTGAAGCTTTCTTT; cdr3_aa: CSVLRGTEAFF
j_call: TRBJ1-1; clone_size: -; v_call: TRBV6-6; d_call: TRBD1; cdr3_nt: TGTGCCAGCAGCCATGGGACAGGGGACACTGAAGCTTTCTTT; cdr3_aa: CASSHGTGDTEAFF
j_call: TRBJ2-3; clone_size: -; v_call: TRBV5-4; d_call: TRBD2; cdr3_nt: TGTGCCAGCAGCTTGCGGCTAGCGGGGGGGATTGGGTCAGATACGCAGTATTTT; cdr3_aa: CASSLRLAGGIGSDTQYF
j_call: TRBJ1-6; clone_size: medium-sized; v_call: TRBV6-1; d_call: -; cdr3_nt: TGTGCCAGCAGTGGGGACGCGGGGAATTCACCCCTCCACTTT; cdr3_aa: CASSGDAGNSPLHF
j_call: TRBJ2-3; clone_size: -; v_call: TRBV5-1; d_call: -; cdr3_nt: TGCGCCAGCAGCTTCTCAACACAAAGCACAGATACGCAGTATTTT; cdr3_aa: CASSFSTQSTDTQYF